A selection of T cell receptor beta chains follows, all from one sample in a study of T cell responses to AZD1222 COVID-19 vaccine. Repertoires were generated with immunoSEQ multiplex PCR, while TCRdb's copy carries only in-frame clones and drops some. The table includes more than 250,000 clones, approximately 95% detected once. Specimen: peripheral blood, collected on day 0 of AZD1222 vaccination. The receptors were sampled from an adult in good health. Each CDR3 is given with its conserved first and last residue. Fields, in order: clone size, J gene, D gene, V gene, CDR3 DNA, CDR3 protein. D genes are given only for firm matches. For some rows the clone size is stated as once, few or many, or as a class when expanded; others skip it.

>.|TRBJ2-5|.|TRBV18
TGTGCCAGCTCACCGGGACTCTCAGAGACCCAGTACTTC
CASSPGLSETQYF
>.|TRBJ1-2|TRBD1|TRBV4-2
TGTGCCAGCAGCCAAGGCGGACAGGGCGGCTATGGCTACACCTTC
CASSQGGQGGYGYTF
>.|TRBJ2-7|TRBD1|TRBV11-2
TGTGCCAGCAGCTTAACCGGGACAGGGGAATACGAGCAGTACTTC
CASSLTGTGEYEQYF
>.|TRBJ1-1|.|TRBV18
TGTGCCAGCTCACCAGGGGGGTCCACTGAAGCTTTCTTT
CASSPGGSTEAFF
>.|TRBJ1-2|.|TRBV3-1/TRBV3-2
TGTGCCAGCAGCCAACCCCGGGACCCGAGAGTTGGCTACACCTTC
CASSQPRDPRVGYTF
>.|TRBJ1-2|.|TRBV28
TGTGCCAGCAGTTTAGGGCCTAACTATGGCTACACCTTC
CASSLGPNYGYTF
>.|TRBJ2-3|.|TRBV7-6
TGTGCCAGCAGCATCATGACTAGTTTCACAGATACGCAGTATTTT
CASSIMTSFTDTQYF
>.|TRBJ1-1|.|TRBV5-1
TGCGCCAGCAGCTTGGCCGGCAGTAGCGTAGCTGAAGCTTTCTTT
CASSLAGSSVAEAFF
>once|TRBJ1-2|.|TRBV6-6
TGTGCCAGCAGTTACCTGACGACAGGCTCCCACACCTTC
CASSYLTTGSHTF
>.|TRBJ1-6|.|TRBV5-5
TGTGCCAGCAGCCCGGGACTTTTATCACCCCTCCACTTT
CASSPGLLSPLHF